This T cell receptor (beta chain) came from a study of cytomegalovirus exposure and HLA in healthy donors. The CDR3 consists of 15 residues. Between the trimmed V and J ends, which lost 4 bases and 4 bases, there was a span of 14 bases. Germline loops: CDR1 SGHNT, CDR2 YENEEA. The PCR contained 60 Vbeta and 13 Jbeta primers. Sequenced by immunoSEQ multiplex PCR; TCRdb stores in-frame clones only, minus some. The sample has some 200,000 clones; 75% to 85% are singletons. The sample comprised PBMCs. This chain connects TRBV11-3 to TRBJ2-1; D might be TRBD2 (5 bases). This TCR derives from a male donor in good health and CMV-seropositive. The CDR3 is CASSSQDSRYNEQFF. Written as DNA, the CDR3 is TGTGCCAGCAGCTCTCAGGACTCGAGATACAATGAGCAGTTCTTC.